These 26 T cell receptor beta chains were all obtained from the same sample, sequenced in a study of identical twins. MiXCR, run by TCRdb on the 5' RACE reads, gives a single entry per CDR3 protein. The sample holds about 220,000 distinct CDR3 sequences, roughly 7.5% seen once. The same data also contributed to another study, on yellow fever vaccine responses in identical twins.

Sequencing was done on a sample of memory (CD45RO+) T cells sorted from blood. The receptor set was obtained from a young woman in good health.

This clonotype was counted only a few times. The rearrangement joins TRBV20-1 to TRBJ1-5; D remains unclear. With 2 bases removed from V and 0 bases from J, the gap between germline ends came to 17 bases. The CDR3 runs to 17 residues. The germline V gene has CDR1 DFQATT and CDR2 SNEGSKA (reference sequence). Written as DNA, the CDR3 is TGCAGTGCTAGACAACTCGACGAGGGTCGTAGCAATCAGCCCCAGCATTTT. Residues: CSARQLDEGRSNQPQHF.

This clonotype has a handful of counts. CDR3 amino acids: CSARGGGGARTDTQYF. As DNA, the CDR3 is TGCAGCGCCCGGGGAGGCGGGGGGGCTCGTACAGATACGCAGTATTTT. The V and J genes are TRBV29-1 and TRBJ2-3; TRBD2 matches at 9 bases. V shed 7 bases and J 3 bases; nucleotides not matched to a gene: 14. Germline V lookup: CDR1 SQVTM, CDR2 ANQGSEA. The CDR3 has 16 amino acids.

This clonotype was recorded many times. The chain couples TRBV7-2 to TRBJ2-3; weak D call: TRBD1 (6 bases). The CDR3 consists of 14 residues. V was shortened by 5 bases and J by 6 bases, with 15 bases between the two germline ends. Germline V gene sequence: CDR1 SGHTA, CDR2 FQGNSA. DNA for the CDR3: TGTGCCAGCAGCCCAGGGGATATTAAGGATACGCAGTATTTT. Residues: CASSPGDIKDTQYF.

This clonotype was recorded at least ten times. This rearrangement joins TRBV5-5 to TRBJ2-2; D possibly corresponds to TRBD2 (6 bases). V shed 4 bases and J shed 5 bases, with 12 bases lying between them. CDR3 length: 14 amino acids. Germline CDR1 is SGHKS and CDR2 is YYEKEE (reference sequence). The CDR3 DNA sequence: TGTGCCAGCAGCCGGACAAGCGGGACCGGGGAGCTGTTTTTT. Translation: CASSRTSGTGELFF.

This chain joins TRBV6-5 and TRBJ1-2; 7 bases are shared with TRBD1. From germline, CDR1 is MNHEY and CDR2 SVGAGI. With 2 bases clipped from V and 4 bases from J, the junction kept 1 base outside the gene matches. The CDR3 sequence is 13 residues long. The CDR3 sequence is CASSYPGGYGYTF. CDR3 DNA: TGTGCCAGCAGTTACCCAGGGGGCTATGGCTACACCTTC.

This clonotype came up a few times. The chain uses TRBV7-2 and TRBJ2-1; D is unclear. CDR1 and CDR2 from the germline V gene are SGHTA and FQGNSA. The V end was cut by 2 bases, the J end by 4 bases, with 9 bases between. The CDR3 has 14 residues. CDR3 nucleotides: TGTGCCAGCAGCTTAATCCTGGGGTACAATGAGCAGTTCTTC. This codes for CASSLILGYNEQFF.

The chain carries TRBV20-1 and TRBJ1-5; D is possibly TRBD1 (6 bases). Trimming stripped 4 bases from V and 7 bases from J, with 11 bases between. CDR1 is DFQATT, CDR2 SNEGSKA, per germline (reference sequence). The CDR3 loop spans 12 amino acids. Written as DNA, the CDR3 is TGCAGTGCTAAACAGGGTAGCCAGCCCCAGCATTTT. Translating it yields CSAKQGSQPQHF.

The V gene is TRBV2, the J gene TRBJ1-2, with D possibly TRBD1 on 6 matching bases. With 10 bases removed from V and 7 bases from J, the gap between germline ends came to 28 bases. In germline, CDR1 is SNHLY, CDR2 FYNNEI. This CDR3 is built from 16 residues. The CDR3 nucleotides read TGTGCCAACCCGGATTGGGGGGGGCGTCGGATCGGTGGCTACACCTTC. This encodes CANPDWGGRRIGGYTF.

Ten or more counts support this clonotype. The chain combines TRBV12-3 or TRBV12-4 with TRBJ1-5; D is possibly TRBD1 (6 bases). The CDR3 totals 15 residues. Trimming cost V 6 bases and J 2 bases, with 14 bases left between them. CDR3 in amino acids: CASSPTGLGNQPQHF. In nucleotides, the CDR3 is TGTGCCAGCAGCCCAACAGGGTTGGGCAATCAGCCCCAGCATTTT.

This clonotype was counted ten times or more. CDR3 residues: CASSSRDARGRIPDTQYF. The CDR3, as DNA: TGTGCCAGCAGTTCCCGGGACGCCAGGGGGCGAATCCCAGATACGCAGTATTTT. V is TRBV28 and J is TRBJ2-3, with TRBD1 matching over 8 bases. Trimming cost V 4 bases and J 4 bases; bases outside gene matches: 16. Germline V gene data show CDR1 as MDHEN and CDR2 as SYDVKM. The CDR3 has 18 residues.

This sequence joins TRBV7-9 and TRBJ2-4; 8 bases map to TRBD2. V trimming: 1 base; J trimming: 4 bases; junction bases outside the gene matches: 6. The CDR3 totals 16 residues. Germline CDR1 SEHNR, CDR2 FQNEAQ (reference sequence). The CDR3 sequence is CASSLVLAGGKNIQYF. The CDR3 bases are TGTGCCAGCAGCTTAGTCTTGGCGGGGGGAAAAAACATTCAGTACTTC.

V is TRBV27 and J is TRBJ1-1; possibly TRBD1 for D (5 bases). This CDR3 has 16 amino acids. Germline V gives CDR1 MNHEY, CDR2 SMNVEV (reference sequence). Trimming pared 6 bases from V and 2 bases from J, leaving 19 bases between. The CDR3 sequence: CASRKLFLDRNTEAFF. DNA of the CDR3: TGTGCCAGCAGAAAACTATTCCTCGACAGAAACACTGAAGCTTTCTTT.

The chain combines TRBV5-1 with TRBJ1-3, with no clear D. Trimming shortened V by 0 bases and J by 7 bases, and 11 bases separated the two germline ends. Germline V gene data show CDR1 as SGHRS and CDR2 as YFSETQ. The CDR3 has 14 residues. Here the CDR3 reads CASSLAGQPNTIYF. The CDR3 DNA reads TGCGCCAGCAGCTTGGCCGGGCAGCCCAACACCATATATTTT.

This sequence joins TRBV19 and TRBJ2-2; tentative D call: TRBD2 (5 bases). V was shortened by 3 bases and J by 5 bases, with 13 bases between the two germline ends. Germline loops: CDR1 LNHDA, CDR2 SQIVND (reference sequence). The CDR3 runs 15 residues. CDR3 amino acids: CASSMVRGLTGELFF. The CDR3 bases are TGTGCCAGTAGTATGGTTCGGGGTTTGACCGGGGAGCTGTTTTTT.

The V call is TRBV20-1, the J call TRBJ2-6, with D tentatively TRBD1 (6 bases). Germline V gene data show CDR1 as DFQATT and CDR2 as SNEGSKA (reference sequence). Trimming took 0 bases from V and 0 from J, leaving 12 bases between them. This CDR3 is 17 amino acids long. CDR3 protein: CSARDGGVGSGANVLTF. The CDR3 DNA reads as TGCAGTGCTAGAGATGGGGGCGTCGGCTCTGGGGCCAACGTCCTGACTTTC.

This clonotype came up a few times. The chain joins TRBV27 to TRBJ2-7; TRBD1 agrees at 9 bases. V shed 6 bases and J 3 bases; nucleotides not matched to a gene: 6. The CDR3 is 14 residues long. From germline, CDR1 is MNHEY and CDR2 SMNVEV (reference sequence). The CDR3 sequence is CASSVRTGDYEQYF. The CDR3 bases are TGTGCCAGCAGCGTCAGGACAGGGGACTACGAGCAGTACTTC.

This clonotype was seen more than once but under ten times. The chain has TRBV6-5 and TRBJ1-1; possible D gene TRBD1, 5 bases. V was clipped by 3 bases and J by 4 bases, with 12 bases between them. The CDR3 is 14 amino acids. From germline, CDR1 is MNHEY and CDR2 SVGAGI. The CDR3 region has the DNA TGTGCCAGCAGTTATTTGACAGACTCCACTGAAGCTTTCTTT. Its protein is CASSYLTDSTEAFF.

This clonotype was detected many times. The V gene is TRBV7-9, the J gene TRBJ2-7; TRBD1 or TRBD2 may be the D gene (5 bases each). Trimming shortened V by 5 bases and J by 7 bases, and 18 bases separated the two germline ends. The CDR3 is made up of 14 amino acids. CDR1 is SEHNR, CDR2 FQNEAQ, per germline (reference sequence). This CDR3 is CASSPGRDPTEQYF. The CDR3 bases are TGTGCCAGCAGCCCCGGTCGGGACCCGACAGAGCAGTACTTC.

This clonotype was seen more than once but under ten times. The genes are TRBV11-3 and TRBJ2-3; possible D gene TRBD2, 5 bases. V was cut by 6 bases and J by 1 base, with 8 bases left in between. Germline-derived CDR1 and CDR2 are SGHNT and YENEEA. CDR3 length: 13 residues. In DNA form, the CDR3 reads TGTGCCAGCAGATCCGGGGGCACAGATACGCAGTATTTT. Translation gives CASRSGGTDTQYF.

This clonotype was counted at least ten times. The chain carries TRBV29-1 and TRBJ1-2; the D gene is possibly TRBD1 (5 bases). This CDR3 comprises 13 residues. Trimming removed 6 bases from V and 4 bases from J, with 15 bases in between. Germline V CDR1 and CDR2: SQVTM, ANQGSEA. CDR3 loop: CSVSRERGYGYTF. CDR3 nucleotide sequence: TGCAGCGTCAGCAGGGAAAGGGGCTATGGCTACACCTTC.

This clonotype showed up many times. The chain employs TRBV29-1 and TRBJ2-3; possibly TRBD2 for D (6 bases). V was clipped by 3 bases and J by 4 bases, with 20 bases between them. Germline CDR1 and CDR2: SQVTM and ANQGSEA. The CDR3 has 16 amino acids. This CDR3 is CSVENRRNPGADTQYF. The CDR3 nucleotides read TGCAGCGTTGAGAACCGGCGGAACCCGGGAGCAGATACGCAGTATTTT.

In this sample, this clonotype turned up many times. The chain combines TRBV7-9 with TRBJ2-7; D gene uncertain. The CDR3 is 13 amino acids. Germline CDR1 is SEHNR and CDR2 is FQNEAQ (reference sequence). Between the trimmed V and J ends, which lost 3 bases and 0 bases, there was a span of 6 bases. The CDR3 nucleotides are TGTGCCAGCAGCTTCCGTAGCTCCTACGAGCAGTACTTC. Translating it yields CASSFRSSYEQYF.

This clonotype showed up many times. The chain combines TRBV29-1 with TRBJ2-3; 11 nucleotides match TRBD2. Germline CDR1 and CDR2: SQVTM and ANQGSEA. Trimming cost V 5 bases and J 4 bases; bases outside gene matches: 5. This CDR3 spans 14 amino acids. The CDR3 sequence is CSVLGLAVADTQYF. DNA of the CDR3: TGCAGCGTTTTGGGACTAGCGGTTGCAGATACGCAGTATTTT.

This clonotype was counted ten times or more. The J gene is TRBJ1-3, the V gene TRBV5-1; D remains ambiguous. CDR1 and CDR2 (germline): SGHRS, YFSETQ. With 1 base removed from V and 0 bases from J, the gap between germline ends came to 2 bases. The CDR3 runs to 13 residues. CDR3 sequence reads: CASSLNSGNTIYF. The CDR3 nucleotides are TGCGCCAGCAGCTTGAACTCTGGAAACACCATATATTTT.

This chain links TRBV7-2 with TRBJ2-2, with 10 bases identical to TRBD1. The germline V gene encodes CDR1 SGHTA and CDR2 FQGNSA. The CDR3 covers 15 residues. V gave up 2 bases and J gave up 8 bases; unmatched junction bases: 5. This CDR3 reads CASSLMTGGIGELFF. The CDR3 nucleotides are TGTGCCAGCAGCTTAATGACAGGGGGCATAGGGGAGCTGTTTTTT.

Worth noting for this clonotype: One end of the junction does not line up with germline, which may come from a read error. The chain is built from TRBV5-1 and TRBJ2-5, with TRBD2 matching 13 bases. Per germline, CDR1 SGHRS and CDR2 YFSETQ. This CDR3 has 17 residues. CDR3 in amino acids: CASSDGTSGAGQETQNF. CDR3 coding DNA: TGCGCCAGCAGCGACGGGACTAGCGGGGCTGGGCAGGAGACCCAGAACTTC.